The source of this T cell receptor beta chain is a study of radiation and T cells in renal cell carcinoma. Study context: Nephrectomy followed 15 Gy stereotactic body radiation by 4 weeks. General study findings and limits: Without pretreatment biopsies, baseline tumor clonotype presence was undetermined. In blood, top tumor clones expanded by 2 weeks, shrinking by 4.

The CDR3 consists of 18 residues. The germline V gene has CDR1 MGHRA and CDR2 YSYEKL. The V segment lost 3 bases and the J segment 0 bases; nucleotides outside the gene matches: 12. Sequencing was performed with immunoSEQ multiplex PCR; in TCRdb, only in-frame clones are kept and a portion is missing. The profile shows just over 150,000 clones, over 80% of them singletons. The table lists this clone with a count of one. No antigen is known for it. The time point was: blood 2 weeks post-SBRT. The sample's treatment: 15 Gy SBRT to primary tumor, nephrectomy 4 weeks later. The receptor's source is a woman aged 45-60 years with renal cell carcinoma. Here the sequenced sample was blood, taken from a patient whose treatment included radiotherapy and nephrectomy. This chain joins TRBV4-1 and TRBJ1-2, with TRBD1 identical over 8 bases. The DNA of the CDR3 is TGCGCCAGCAGCCAGCTACCACAGGGGGATTGGGCTAACTATGGCTACACCTTC. The encoded protein is CASSQLPQGDWANYGYTF.